These 3 T cell receptor beta chains share one sample of origin, sequenced in a study of shared clonotypes between healthy human individuals. Naive CD8 cells lacked CD45RO and underwent positive selection for CCR7, leaving out terminally differentiated effector memory CD45RA+ cells. TCRdb keeps only in-frame clones here, not all; method: immunoSEQ multiplex PCR. The sample lists 560,000 or so clones; 95% to 97% were seen once. The sequenced sample consisted of naive CD8+ T cells sorted from blood. The origin of the receptors is a woman aged 25 to 45 in good health.

CDR3 DNA sequence: TGTGCCAGCAGTGAAGCCGCCGGGTTCAACTATGGCTACACCTTC. It translates to CASSEAAGFNYGYTF. The rearrangement uses TRBV6-1 and TRBJ1-2; D gene unclear. The CDR3 has 15 residues. Trimming stripped 0 bases from V and 2 bases from J, with 10 bases between. CDR1 is MNHNS and CDR2 is SASEGT in the germline V gene.

This clone was found once. The J gene is TRBJ1-1, the V gene TRBV7-9; TRBD1 matches 8 bases. The germline V gene has CDR1 SEHNR and CDR2 FQNEAQ (reference sequence). This CDR3 contains 13 residues. Trimming removed 6 bases from V and 7 bases from J; junction bases left unmatched: 7. The CDR3, as DNA: TGTGCCAGCAGATCAGGGGGCCGAGGTGAAGCTTTCTTT. It specifies CASRSGGRGEAFF. The variable domain in full, completed from reference TRBV7-9 and TRBJ1-1, reads DTGVSQNPRHKITKRGQNVTFRCDPISEHNRLYWYRQTLGQGPEFLTYFQNEAQLEKSRLLSDRFSAERPKGSFSTLEIQRTEQGDSAMYLCASRSGGRGEAFFGQGTRLTVV.

The genes are TRBV5-1 and TRBJ2-3; D is possibly TRBD1 or TRBD2 (5 bases each). V was shortened by 0 bases and J by 4 bases, with 18 bases between the two germline ends. Per germline, CDR1 SGHRS and CDR2 YFSETQ. The length of the CDR3 is 17 residues. In DNA form, the CDR3 reads TGCGCCAGCAGCTTGGGAGTGGGGGTACACCCTCCAGATACGCAGTATTTT. This codes for CASSLGVGVHPPDTQYF.